The rows below give T cell receptor beta chains drawn from one sample of a study of blood T cell repertoires in COVID-19. Only in-frame clones appear in the TCRdb table, and some are missing; sequencing was by immunoSEQ multiplex PCR. Of about 200,000 clones in the sample, 80% to 90% were seen once. The sample consisted of PBMCs or T cells enriched from blood (not recorded which). Every receptor here comes from a man aged 30 to 39 who had recovered from COVID-19. Each CDR3 is given with its conserved first and last residue. Fields, in order: V gene, J gene, CDR3 protein.

TRBV4-3	TRBJ2-1	CASSQDPPGVHNEQFF
TRBV27	TRBJ1-1	CASRFGTEAFF
TRBV10-1	TRBJ1-6	CASSAYQGADSPLHF
TRBV5-1	TRBJ2-5	CASNPTIGGDQETQYF
TRBV27	TRBJ2-7	CASSGGQGLSYEQYF
TRBV7-8	TRBJ2-2	CASTILAGGPTTGELFF
TRBV10-2	TRBJ1-1	CASSEIGFGSTEAFF
TRBV15	TRBJ1-5	CATSRDLGTRNQPQHF
TRBV11-2	TRBJ1-2	CASSVGTGVGYTF
TRBV4-3	TRBJ1-2	CASSPGVLNYGYTF
TRBV18	TRBJ2-3	CASRLLGTDTQYF
TRBV28	TRBJ1-4	CASRTQGATNEKLFF
TRBV12-3/TRBV12-4	TRBJ2-1	CASSLGGEGFF
TRBV27	TRBJ2-2	CASSLSGTGSGELFF
TRBV5-4	TRBJ1-1	CASSLGGRGWNTEAFF